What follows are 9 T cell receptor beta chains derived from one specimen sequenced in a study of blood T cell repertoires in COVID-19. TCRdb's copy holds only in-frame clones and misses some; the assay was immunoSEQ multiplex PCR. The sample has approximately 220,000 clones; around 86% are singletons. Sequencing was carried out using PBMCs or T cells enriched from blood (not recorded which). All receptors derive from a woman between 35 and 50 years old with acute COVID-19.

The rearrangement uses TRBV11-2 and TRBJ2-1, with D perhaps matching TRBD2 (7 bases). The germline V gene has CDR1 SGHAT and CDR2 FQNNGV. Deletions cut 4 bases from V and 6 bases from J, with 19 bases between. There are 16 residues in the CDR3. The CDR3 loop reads CASSSPRGGPLNEQFF. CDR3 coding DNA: TGTGCCAGCAGCTCCCCTAGGGGGGGGCCGCTCAATGAGCAGTTCTTC.

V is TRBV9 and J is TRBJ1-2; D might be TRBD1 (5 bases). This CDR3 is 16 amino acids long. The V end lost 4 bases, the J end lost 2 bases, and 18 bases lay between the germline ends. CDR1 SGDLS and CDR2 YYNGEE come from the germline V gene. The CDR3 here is CASSLNQGGGNYGYTF. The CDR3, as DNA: TGTGCCAGCAGCCTTAACCAGGGCGGGGGAAACTATGGCTACACCTTC.

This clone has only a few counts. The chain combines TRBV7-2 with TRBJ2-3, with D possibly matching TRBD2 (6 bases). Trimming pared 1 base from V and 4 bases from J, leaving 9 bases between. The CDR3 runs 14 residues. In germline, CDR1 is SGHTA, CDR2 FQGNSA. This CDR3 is CASSLGPSADTQYF. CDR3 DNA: TGTGCCAGCAGCTTAGGTCCTAGCGCAGATACGCAGTATTTT. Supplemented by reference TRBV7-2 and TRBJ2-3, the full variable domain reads GAGVSQSPSNKVTEKGKDVELRCDPISGHTALYWYRQSLGQGLEFLIYFQGNSAPDKSGLPSDRFSAERTGGSVSTLTIQRTQQEDSAVYLCASSLGPSADTQYFGPGTRLTVL.

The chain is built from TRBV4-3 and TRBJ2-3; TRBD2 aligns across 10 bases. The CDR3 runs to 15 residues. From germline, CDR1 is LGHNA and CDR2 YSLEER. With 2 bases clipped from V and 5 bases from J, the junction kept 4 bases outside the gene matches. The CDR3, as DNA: TGCGCCAGCAGCCAACTAGCGGGGGCACTAGATACGCAGTATTTT. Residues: CASSQLAGALDTQYF.

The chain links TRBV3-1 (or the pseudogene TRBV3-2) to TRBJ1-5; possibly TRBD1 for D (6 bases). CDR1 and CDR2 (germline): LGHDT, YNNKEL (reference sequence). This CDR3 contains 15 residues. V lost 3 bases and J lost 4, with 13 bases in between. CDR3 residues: CASSQDGTMNQPQHF. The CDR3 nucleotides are TGTGCCAGCAGCCAGGACGGGACAATGAATCAGCCCCAGCATTTT.

The CDR3 coding sequence is TGTGCCAGCAGCTTTAGGACAGGTACTGGCTACACCTTC. It is translated as CASSFRTGTGYTF. The chain recombines TRBV7-8 with TRBJ1-2; 7 bases agree with TRBD1. J gave up 7 bases and V 3 bases, and 5 bases lay outside the gene matches. The germline V gene encodes CDR1 SGHVS and CDR2 FQNEAQ. The CDR3 spans 13 residues.

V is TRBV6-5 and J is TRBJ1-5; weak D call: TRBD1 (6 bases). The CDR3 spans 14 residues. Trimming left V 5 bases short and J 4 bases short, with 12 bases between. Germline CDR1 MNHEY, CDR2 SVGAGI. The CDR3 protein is CASSTGPTNQPQHF. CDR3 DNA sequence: TGTGCCAGCAGTACAGGGCCCACTAATCAGCCCCAGCATTTT.

CDR3 amino acids: CASSFYRSPMNTEAFF. The CDR3 bases are TGTGCCAGCAGCTTCTACAGGAGTCCTATGAACACTGAAGCTTTCTTT. This sequence joins TRBV7-8 and TRBJ1-1, with D possibly TRBD1 on 5 matching bases. There are 16 residues in the CDR3. V lost 3 bases and J lost 0, with 14 bases in between. Per germline, CDR1 SGHVS and CDR2 FQNEAQ.

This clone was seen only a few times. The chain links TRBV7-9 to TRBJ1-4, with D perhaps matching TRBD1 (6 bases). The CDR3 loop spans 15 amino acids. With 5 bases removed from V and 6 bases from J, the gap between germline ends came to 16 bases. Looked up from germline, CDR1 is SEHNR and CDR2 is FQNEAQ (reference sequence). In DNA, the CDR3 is TGTGCCAGCAGCACGGGACAACTAAGGGATGAAAAACTGTTTTTT. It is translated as CASSTGQLRDEKLFF.